This T cell receptor beta chain emerged from a study of blood T cell repertoires in COVID-19. The CDR3 totals 15 residues. Germline CDR1 and CDR2: MNHEY and SVGAGI. V trimming: 3 bases; J trimming: 4 bases; junction bases outside the gene matches: 5. Assay used: immunoSEQ multiplex PCR; TCRdb lists only in-frame clones, some missing. The sample shows fewer than 80,000 clones, approximately 80% of them seen only once. The J gene is TRBJ2-3, the V gene TRBV6-5; 9 bases align to TRBD2. The specimen was peripheral blood. The TCR comes from a man in his fifties or sixties with COVID-19, enrolled during active disease. DNA of the CDR3: TGTGCCAGCAGTTATCGGACTAGCGAGGCAGATACGCAGTATTTT. This translates into CASSYRTSEADTQYF.